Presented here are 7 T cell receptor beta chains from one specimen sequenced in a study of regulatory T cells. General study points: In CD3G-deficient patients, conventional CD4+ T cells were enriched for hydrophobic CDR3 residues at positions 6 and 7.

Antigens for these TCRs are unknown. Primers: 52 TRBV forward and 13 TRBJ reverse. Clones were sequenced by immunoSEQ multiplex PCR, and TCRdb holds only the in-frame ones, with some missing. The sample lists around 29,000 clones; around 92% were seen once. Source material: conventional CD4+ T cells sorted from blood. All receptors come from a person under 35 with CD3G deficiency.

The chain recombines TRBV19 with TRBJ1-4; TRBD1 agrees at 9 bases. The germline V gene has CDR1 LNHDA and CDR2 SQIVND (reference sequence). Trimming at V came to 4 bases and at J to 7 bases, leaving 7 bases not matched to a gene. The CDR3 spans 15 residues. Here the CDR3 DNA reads TGTGCCAGTAGTACGGGACAGGGAGAAGGTGAAAAACTGTTTTTT. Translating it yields CASSTGQGEGEKLFF.

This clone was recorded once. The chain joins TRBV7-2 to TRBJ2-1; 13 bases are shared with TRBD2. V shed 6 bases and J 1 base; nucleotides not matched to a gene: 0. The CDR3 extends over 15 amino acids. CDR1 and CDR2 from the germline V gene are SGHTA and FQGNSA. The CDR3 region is CASRLAGGSYNEQFF. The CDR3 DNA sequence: TGTGCCAGCAGACTAGCGGGGGGGTCCTACAATGAGCAGTTCTTC.

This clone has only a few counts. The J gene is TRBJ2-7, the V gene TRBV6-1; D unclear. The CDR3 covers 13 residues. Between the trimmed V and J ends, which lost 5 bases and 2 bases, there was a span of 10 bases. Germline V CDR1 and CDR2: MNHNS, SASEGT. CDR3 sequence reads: CASSFQRTYEQYF. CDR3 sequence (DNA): TGTGCCAGCAGTTTTCAGCGAACCTACGAGCAGTACTTC.

CDR3 residues: CASSRLETQYF. In DNA, the CDR3 is TGTGCCAGCTCACGCTTAGAGACCCAGTACTTC. The rearrangement links TRBV18 to TRBJ2-5; D remains ambiguous. This CDR3 spans 11 amino acids. Germline V gene sequence: CDR1 KGHSH, CDR2 LQKENI. V was clipped by 4 bases and J by 4 bases, with 4 bases between them. Full variable domain (rest looked up from reference TRBV18 and TRBJ2-5): NAGVMQNPRHLVRRRGQEARLRCSPMKGHSHVYWYRQLPEEGLKFMVYLQKENIIDESGMPKERFSAEFPKEGPSILRIQQVVRGDSAAYFCASSRLETQYFGPGTRLLVL.

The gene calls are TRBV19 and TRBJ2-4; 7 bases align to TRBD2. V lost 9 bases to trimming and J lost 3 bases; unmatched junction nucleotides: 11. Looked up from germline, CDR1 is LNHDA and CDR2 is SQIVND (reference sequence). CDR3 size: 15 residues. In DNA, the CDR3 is TGTGCCAGCCGGTGGGGGGAGGGTGACAAAAACATTCAGTACTTC. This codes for CASRWGEGDKNIQYF.

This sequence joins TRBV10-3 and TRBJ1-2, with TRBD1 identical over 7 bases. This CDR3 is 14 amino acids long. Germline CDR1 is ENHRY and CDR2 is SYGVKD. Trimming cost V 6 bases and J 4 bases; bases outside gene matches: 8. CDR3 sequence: CAISQGGVFYGYTF. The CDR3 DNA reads TGTGCCATCAGCCAGGGGGGCGTTTTCTATGGCTACACCTTC.

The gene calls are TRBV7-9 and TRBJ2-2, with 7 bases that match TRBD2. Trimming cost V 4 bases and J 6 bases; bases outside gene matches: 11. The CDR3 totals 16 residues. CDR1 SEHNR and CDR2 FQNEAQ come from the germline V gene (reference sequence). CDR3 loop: CASSSTTHGGSGELFF. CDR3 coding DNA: TGTGCCAGCAGCTCGACCACCCACGGGGGGTCCGGGGAGCTGTTTTTT.